Detailed here is one T cell receptor beta chain. Profiling relied on immunoSEQ multiplex PCR, and the TCRdb table lists in-frame clones only, not all of them. Among around 210,000 clones listed, 70% to 85% were seen once. The data stem from a study of blood T cell repertoires in COVID-19. Germline values: CDR1 SEHNR, CDR2 FQNEAQ (reference sequence). Between the trimmed V and J ends, which lost 1 base and 3 bases, there was a span of 9 bases. The CDR3 extends over 14 amino acids. The sequence was collected from a woman of 80 years or more with COVID-19, enrolled during active disease. Sequenced sample: peripheral blood. The V and J genes are TRBV7-9 and TRBJ1-2; D is uncertain. CDR3: CASSLGKADYGYTF. The CDR3 DNA reads TGTGCCAGCAGCTTAGGAAAGGCGGACTATGGCTACACCTTC.